This entry is about one T cell receptor (beta chain). Its antigen is currently unknown. The sample is drawn from a study of T cell repertoires in cytomegalovirus infection. TCRdb used MiXCR to reprocess the reads, holding one entry per CDR3 protein. The data hold about 680,000 distinct CDR3 sequences, with less than 25% observed a single time. The germline V gene has CDR1 LNHNV and CDR2 YYDKDF (reference sequence). This CDR3 is 16 amino acids long. V shed 0 bases and J shed 0 bases, with 11 bases lying between them. Findings of the study overall: The ex vivo response was dominated by HLA-C-restricted CMV-specific TCR beta clonotypes.

The chain joins TRBV15 to TRBJ2-5, with TRBD2 as a possible D gene (6 bases). The TCR originated in a human donor in good health (CMV status not recorded). Some clones in this sample may be carry-over from other donors' samples. Sequenced material: CD8+ T cells from PBMCs. CDR3 region: CATSRESLAYQETQYF. The CDR3 region has the DNA TGTGCCACCAGCAGAGAATCACTAGCTTACCAAGAGACCCAGTACTTC.